These 10 T cell receptor beta chains were sequenced from one sample in a study of OX40 agonist ivuxolimab in advanced cancers. The method was immunoSEQ multiplex PCR; TCRdb's version includes in-frame clones alone and lacks a portion of them. Of more than 45,000 clones listed, around nine tenths are singletons. The sample consisted of CD4+ or CD8+ T cells sorted from blood, taken in a trial of the OX40 agonist ivuxolimab. The receptors were gathered from an adult with an advanced solid tumor such as melanoma, head and neck, liver or kidney cancer.

The chain uses TRBV4-2 and TRBJ2-1; D perhaps matches TRBD2 (6 bases). In germline, CDR1 is LGHNA, CDR2 YNFKEQ. Trimming took 4 bases from V and 2 from J, leaving 15 bases between them. CDR3 length: 16 residues. Here the CDR3 reads CASSLQAGSPYNEQFF. The CDR3 coding sequence is TGTGCCAGCAGCCTACAAGCGGGTTCACCCTACAATGAGCAGTTCTTC.

The chain is built from TRBV5-3 and TRBJ2-3; 9 bases fit TRBD2. TRBV5-3 is an ORF, and what it does is uncertain. CDR3 length: 17 amino acids. Trimming cost V 1 base and J 0 bases; bases outside gene matches: 6. The CDR3 DNA reads as TGTGCCAGAAGCTTGAGTAGCGGGAGCTTCAGCACAGATACGCAGTATTTT. Translated: CARSLSSGSFSTDTQYF.

This rearrangement joins TRBV29-1 to TRBJ1-1, with a tentative D call TRBD1 (6 bases). CDR3 length equals 12 residues. The germline V gene has CDR1 SQVTM and CDR2 ANQGSEA. V shed 4 bases and J shed 8 bases, with 14 bases lying between them. The CDR3 DNA reads as TGCAGCGTTGCGACAGGACCTTTAGAAGCTTTCTTT. Protein: CSVATGPLEAFF.

The V and J genes are TRBV6-1 and TRBJ1-1; TRBD1 might be the D (5 bases). CDR1 and CDR2 (germline): MNHNS, SASEGT. The V end lost 5 bases, the J end lost 1 base, and 8 bases lay between the germline ends. The CDR3 runs 13 residues. CDR3 sequence: CASSWGANTEAFF. The CDR3 DNA sequence: TGTGCCAGCAGTTGGGGCGCGAACACTGAAGCTTTCTTT.

This clone appeared a single time. The chain joins TRBV13 to TRBJ1-1; possibly TRBD1 for D (6 bases). The V and J ends lost 7 bases and 0 bases respectively, with 18 bases between them. The CDR3 is 16 amino acids. Germline V gene lookup returns CDR1 PRHDT and CDR2 FYEKMQ (reference sequence). CDR3: CASTSFAGAMNTEAFF. Written as DNA, the CDR3 is TGTGCCAGCACCTCCTTTGCAGGGGCCATGAACACTGAAGCTTTCTTT.

The chain couples TRBV5-5 to TRBJ2-2; TRBD2 matches at 7 bases. V dropped 2 bases and J dropped 7; count of bases not matched to a gene: 5. The CDR3 covers 14 residues. The germline V gene encodes CDR1 SGHKS and CDR2 YYEKEE (reference sequence). CDR3 nucleotide sequence: TGTGCCAGCAGCTTCTCCGGGAGGAACGGGGAGCTGTTTTTT. Its translation is CASSFSGRNGELFF.

The chain employs TRBV10-3 and TRBJ1-5; D gene unclear. Deletions cut 6 bases from V and 0 bases from J, with 12 bases between. The germline V gene has CDR1 ENHRY and CDR2 SYGVKD. This CDR3 region has 15 residues. The CDR3 region has the DNA TGTGCCATCAGCGAGCGGGCAGATAGCAATCAGCCCCAGCATTTT. Its protein is CAISERADSNQPQHF.

A remark on this clone: At one boundary the junction diverges from the germline segment, which might be a read error. The gene calls are TRBV7-9 and TRBJ2-5; D uncertain. Germline values: CDR1 SEHNR, CDR2 FQNEAQ (reference sequence). This CDR3 is built from 12 residues. CDR3 nucleotides: TGTGCCAGGGAGTCCTCCTCAATACAGCGTGACTTC. This codes for CARESSSIQRDF.

The J gene is TRBJ1-5, the V gene TRBV6-1; 8 nucleotides line up with TRBD1. The V segment lost 6 bases and the J segment 11 bases; nucleotides outside the gene matches: 6. The CDR3 runs to 12 residues. Per the germline V gene, CDR1 is MNHNS and CDR2 is SASEGT. The CDR3 DNA follows: TGTGCCAGCAGCCGACAGGGGACAGCCCAGCATTTT. Protein product: CASSRQGTAQHF.

The chain employs TRBV5-4 and TRBJ2-3, with D possibly being TRBD2 (6 bases). Germline-derived CDR1 and CDR2 are SGHNT and YYREEE (reference sequence). The CDR3 extends over 16 amino acids. The V end lost 0 bases, the J end lost 1 base, and 12 bases lay between the germline ends. In DNA form, the CDR3 reads TGTGCCAGCAGCTTGGGTATCGGAGGGGGCACAGATACGCAGTATTTT. It specifies CASSLGIGGGTDTQYF.